This TCR beta chain was identified during a study of T cell repertoires in cytomegalovirus infection. This clonotype has at least ten counts. The antigen remains unidentified. MiXCR was run by TCRdb on the reads, yielding one entry per CDR3 protein. Among approximately 600,000 distinct CDR3 sequences listed, under 45% were seen once. V dropped 0 bases and J dropped 4; count of bases not matched to a gene: 6. CDR1 SGHAT and CDR2 FQNNGV come from the germline V gene. The CDR3 has 16 amino acids. The V and J genes are TRBV11-2 and TRBJ2-5; TRBD2 matches 9 bases. This TCR was sampled from a human donor in good health (CMV status not recorded). Some clones in this sample may be carry-over from other donors' samples. Sequenced here: cultured PBMCs, sampled from culture after CMV antigen stimulation. CDR3 nucleotides: TGTGCCAGCAGCTTAGAGCTTAGCGGGGGAGGAGAGACCCAGTACTTC. This translates into CASSLELSGGGETQYF.